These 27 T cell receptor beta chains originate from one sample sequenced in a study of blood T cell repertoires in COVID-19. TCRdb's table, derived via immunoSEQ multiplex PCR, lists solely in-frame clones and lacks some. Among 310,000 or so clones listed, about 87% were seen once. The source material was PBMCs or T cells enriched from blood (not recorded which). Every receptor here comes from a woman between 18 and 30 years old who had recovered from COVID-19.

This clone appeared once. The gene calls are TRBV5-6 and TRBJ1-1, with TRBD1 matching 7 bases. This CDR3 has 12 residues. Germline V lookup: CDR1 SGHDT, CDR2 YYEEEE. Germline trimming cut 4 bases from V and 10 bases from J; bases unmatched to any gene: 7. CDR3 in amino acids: CASSHGTDIAFF. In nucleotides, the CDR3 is TGTGCCAGCAGCCACGGGACAGACATAGCTTTCTTT.

In DNA form, the CDR3 reads TGTGCCAGTAGTATCCAAGCCCTAGGGGCCTACTATGGCTACACCTTC. Its translation is CASSIQALGAYYGYTF. The rearrangement joins TRBV19 to TRBJ1-2, with D perhaps TRBD1 (5 bases). V was trimmed by 3 bases and J by 3 bases, leaving 17 bases between them. CDR3 size: 16 residues. Germline V gene data show CDR1 as LNHDA and CDR2 as SQIVND (reference sequence). The variable domain in full, with the rest retrieved from reference TRBV19 and TRBJ1-2, is DGGITQSPKYLFRKEGQNVTLSCEQNLNHDAMYWYRQDPGQGLRLIYYSQIVNDFQKGDIAEGYSVSREKKESFPLTVTSAQKNPTAFYLCASSIQALGAYYGYTFGSGTRLTVV.

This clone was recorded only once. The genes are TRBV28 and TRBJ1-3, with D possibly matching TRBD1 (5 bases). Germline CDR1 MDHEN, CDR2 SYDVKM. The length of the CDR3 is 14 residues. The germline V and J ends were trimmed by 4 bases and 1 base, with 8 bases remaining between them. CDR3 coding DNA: TGTGCCAGCAGTTGGACAAGTTCTGGAAACACCATATATTTT. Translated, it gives CASSWTSSGNTIYF.

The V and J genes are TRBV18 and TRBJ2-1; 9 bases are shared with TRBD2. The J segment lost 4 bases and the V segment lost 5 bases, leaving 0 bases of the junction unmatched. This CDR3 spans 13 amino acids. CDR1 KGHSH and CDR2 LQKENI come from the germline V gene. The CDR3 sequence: CASSAGGYNEQFF. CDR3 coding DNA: TGTGCCAGCTCAGCGGGGGGGTACAATGAGCAGTTCTTC.

In DNA, the CDR3 is TGTGCCAGTACCCCGACTAGCGGCAGCACAGATACGCAGTATTTT. It yields the protein CASTPTSGSTDTQYF. This chain connects TRBV19 to TRBJ2-3; 9 bases are a match to TRBD2. Germline CDR1 reads LNHDA; CDR2 reads SQIVND (reference sequence). The CDR3 sequence is 15 residues long. The V and J ends lost 7 bases and 0 bases, in that order; junction bases with no gene match: 5.

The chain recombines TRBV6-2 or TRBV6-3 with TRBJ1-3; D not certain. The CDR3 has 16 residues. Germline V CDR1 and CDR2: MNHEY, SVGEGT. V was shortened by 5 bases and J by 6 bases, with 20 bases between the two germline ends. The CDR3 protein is CASSPGGRVLANTIYF. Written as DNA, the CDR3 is TGTGCCAGCAGTCCGGGCGGGAGGGTCCTTGCAAACACCATATATTTT.

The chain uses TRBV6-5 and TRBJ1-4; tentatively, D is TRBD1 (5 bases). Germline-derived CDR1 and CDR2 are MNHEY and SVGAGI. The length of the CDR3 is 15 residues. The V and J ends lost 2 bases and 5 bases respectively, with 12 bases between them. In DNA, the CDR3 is TGTGCCAGCAGTTACGCGAGGGGAGGCAATGAAAAACTGTTTTTT. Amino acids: CASSYARGGNEKLFF.

For the CDR3, the DNA is TGTGCCAGCAGGAGGGTCCGGGCCTCCTACGAGCAGTACTTC. Its translation is CASRRVRASYEQYF. The chain employs TRBV28 and TRBJ2-7; possibly TRBD2 for D (5 bases). The V gene's germline CDR1 is MDHEN and CDR2 SYDVKM. The length of the CDR3 is 14 residues. The V gene lost 6 bases and the J gene lost 0 bases, with 12 bases spanning the gap.

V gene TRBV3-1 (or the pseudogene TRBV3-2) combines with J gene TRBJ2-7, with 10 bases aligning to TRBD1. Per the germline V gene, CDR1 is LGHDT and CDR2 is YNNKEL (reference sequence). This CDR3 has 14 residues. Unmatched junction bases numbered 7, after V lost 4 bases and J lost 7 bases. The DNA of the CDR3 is TGTGCCAGCAGCCGGTGGGACAGGGGCGGAGAGCAGTACTTC. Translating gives CASSRWDRGGEQYF.

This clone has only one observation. The CDR3 DNA reads as TGTGCCAGCAGCTTTAGGACAGCCGGCGGAGATACGCAGTATTTT. Amino acids: CASSFRTAGGDTQYF. The V gene is TRBV11-1, the J gene TRBJ2-3; the D gene is possibly TRBD1 (6 bases). The V and J ends lost 3 bases and 5 bases respectively, with 15 bases between them. This CDR3 is built from 15 residues. CDR1 and CDR2 (germline): SGHAT, FQDESV (reference sequence).

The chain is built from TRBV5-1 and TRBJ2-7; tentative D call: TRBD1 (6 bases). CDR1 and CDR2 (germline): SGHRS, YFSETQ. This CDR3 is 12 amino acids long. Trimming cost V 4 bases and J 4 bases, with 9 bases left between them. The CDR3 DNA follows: TGCGCCAGCAGCGTACAGGGTTACGAGCAGTACTTC. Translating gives CASSVQGYEQYF.

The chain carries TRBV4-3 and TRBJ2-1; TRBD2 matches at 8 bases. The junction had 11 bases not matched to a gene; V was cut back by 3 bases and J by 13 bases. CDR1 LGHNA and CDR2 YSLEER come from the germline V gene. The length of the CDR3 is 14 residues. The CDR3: CASSQLAGTSLQFF. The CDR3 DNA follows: TGCGCCAGCAGCCAGTTAGCGGGGACGAGCCTTCAGTTCTTC.

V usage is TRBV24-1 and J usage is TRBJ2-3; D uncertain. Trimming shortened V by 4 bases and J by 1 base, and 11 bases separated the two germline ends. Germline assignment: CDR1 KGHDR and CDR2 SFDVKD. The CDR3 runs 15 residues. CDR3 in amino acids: CATSDPAQGTDTQYF. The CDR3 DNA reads TGTGCCACCAGTGACCCAGCTCAGGGCACAGATACGCAGTATTTT.

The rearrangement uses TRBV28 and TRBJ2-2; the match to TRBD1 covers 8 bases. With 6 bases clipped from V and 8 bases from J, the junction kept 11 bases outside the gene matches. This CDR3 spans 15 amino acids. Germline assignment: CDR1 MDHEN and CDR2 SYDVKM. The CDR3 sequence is CASRPSGGASGELFF. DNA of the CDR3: TGTGCCAGCAGACCATCAGGGGGCGCATCTGGGGAGCTGTTTTTT.

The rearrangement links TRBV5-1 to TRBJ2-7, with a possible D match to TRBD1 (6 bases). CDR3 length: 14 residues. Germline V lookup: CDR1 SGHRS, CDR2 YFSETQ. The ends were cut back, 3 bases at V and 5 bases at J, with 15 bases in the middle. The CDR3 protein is CASSWGTKGNEQYF. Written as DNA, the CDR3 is TGCGCCAGCAGCTGGGGGACAAAAGGGAACGAGCAGTACTTC.

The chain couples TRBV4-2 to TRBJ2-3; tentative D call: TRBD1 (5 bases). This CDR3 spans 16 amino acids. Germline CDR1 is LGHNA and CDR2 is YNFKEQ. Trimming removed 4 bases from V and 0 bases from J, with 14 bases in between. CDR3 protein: CASSLPTAKSTDTQYF. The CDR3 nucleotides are TGTGCCAGCAGCCTCCCGACAGCCAAAAGCACAGATACGCAGTATTTT.

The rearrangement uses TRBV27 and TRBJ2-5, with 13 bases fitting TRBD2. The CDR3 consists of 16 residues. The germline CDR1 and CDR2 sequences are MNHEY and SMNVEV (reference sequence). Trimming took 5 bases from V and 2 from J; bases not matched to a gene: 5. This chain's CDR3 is CASSPTSGGAQETQYF. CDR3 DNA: TGTGCCAGCAGTCCTACTAGCGGGGGGGCACAAGAGACCCAGTACTTC.

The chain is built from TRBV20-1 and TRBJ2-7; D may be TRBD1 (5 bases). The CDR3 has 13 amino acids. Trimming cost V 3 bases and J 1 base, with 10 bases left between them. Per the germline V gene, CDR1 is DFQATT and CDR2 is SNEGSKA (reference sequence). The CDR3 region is CSASRGPSYEQYF. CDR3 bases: TGCAGTGCTAGTAGGGGCCCTTCCTACGAGCAGTACTTC.

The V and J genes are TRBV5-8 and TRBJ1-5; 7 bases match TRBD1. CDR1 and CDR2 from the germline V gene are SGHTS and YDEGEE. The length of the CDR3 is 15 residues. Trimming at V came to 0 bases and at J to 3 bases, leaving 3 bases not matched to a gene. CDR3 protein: CASSLGDRNNQPQHF. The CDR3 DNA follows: TGTGCCAGCAGCTTGGGGGACAGAAACAATCAGCCCCAGCATTTT. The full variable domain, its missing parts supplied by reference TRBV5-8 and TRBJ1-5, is EAGVTQSPTHLIKTRGQQATLRCSPISGHTSVYWYQQALGLGLQFLLWYDEGEERNRGNFPPRFSGRQFPNYSSELNVNALELEDSALYLCASSLGDRNNQPQHFGDGTRLSIL.

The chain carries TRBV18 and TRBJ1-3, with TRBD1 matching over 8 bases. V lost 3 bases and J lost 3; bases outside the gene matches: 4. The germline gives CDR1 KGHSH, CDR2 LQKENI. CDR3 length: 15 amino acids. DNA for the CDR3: TGTGCCAGCTCACCCGACAGGGGAATTGGAAACACCATATATTTT. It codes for CASSPDRGIGNTIYF.

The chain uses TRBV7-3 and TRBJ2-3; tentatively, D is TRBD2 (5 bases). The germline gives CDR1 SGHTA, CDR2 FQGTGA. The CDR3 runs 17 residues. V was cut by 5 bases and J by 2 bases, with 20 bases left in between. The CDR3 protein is CASSPGVWRRDTDTQYF. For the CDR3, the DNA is TGTGCCAGCAGCCCCGGGGTTTGGAGGCGAGACACAGATACGCAGTATTTT.

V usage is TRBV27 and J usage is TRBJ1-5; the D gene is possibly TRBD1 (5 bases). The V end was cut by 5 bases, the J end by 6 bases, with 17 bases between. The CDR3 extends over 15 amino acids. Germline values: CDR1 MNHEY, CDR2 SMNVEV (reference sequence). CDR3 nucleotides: TGTGCCAGCAGTCCAATCGGGGGTTTAGGTCAGCCCCAGCATTTT. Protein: CASSPIGGLGQPQHF.

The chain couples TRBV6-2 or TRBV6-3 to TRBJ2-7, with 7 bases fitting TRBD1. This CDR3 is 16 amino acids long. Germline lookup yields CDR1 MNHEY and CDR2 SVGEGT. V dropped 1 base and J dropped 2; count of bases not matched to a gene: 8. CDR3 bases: TGTGCCAGCAGTTACTTAGGGACAGTTGTTGCCTACGAGCAGTACTTC. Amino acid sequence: CASSYLGTVVAYEQYF.

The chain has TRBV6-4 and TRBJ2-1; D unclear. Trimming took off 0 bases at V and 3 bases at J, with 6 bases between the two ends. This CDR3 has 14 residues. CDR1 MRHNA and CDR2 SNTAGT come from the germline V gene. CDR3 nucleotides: TGTGCCAGCAGTGACTCCTTAGACTACAATGAGCAGTTCTTC. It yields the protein CASSDSLDYNEQFF.

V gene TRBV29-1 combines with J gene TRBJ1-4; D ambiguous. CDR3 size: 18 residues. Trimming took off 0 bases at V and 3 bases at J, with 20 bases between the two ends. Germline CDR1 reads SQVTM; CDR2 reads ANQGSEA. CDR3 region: CSVEDSPWSAGPNEKLFF. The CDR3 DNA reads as TGCAGCGTTGAAGATTCCCCCTGGTCAGCAGGCCCTAATGAAAAACTGTTTTTT.

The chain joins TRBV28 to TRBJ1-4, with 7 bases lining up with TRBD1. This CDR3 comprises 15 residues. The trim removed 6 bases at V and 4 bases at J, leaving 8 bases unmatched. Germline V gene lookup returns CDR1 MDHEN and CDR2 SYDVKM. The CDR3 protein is CASSLTGQYNEKLFF. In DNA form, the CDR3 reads TGTGCCAGCAGCCTTACGGGACAGTATAATGAAAAACTGTTTTTT.

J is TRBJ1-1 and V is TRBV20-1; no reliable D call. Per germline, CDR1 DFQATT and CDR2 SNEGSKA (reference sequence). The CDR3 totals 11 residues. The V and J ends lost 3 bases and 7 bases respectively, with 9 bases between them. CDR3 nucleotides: TGCAGTGCTAGTCAGGAATATGAAGCTTTCTTT. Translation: CSASQEYEAFF.